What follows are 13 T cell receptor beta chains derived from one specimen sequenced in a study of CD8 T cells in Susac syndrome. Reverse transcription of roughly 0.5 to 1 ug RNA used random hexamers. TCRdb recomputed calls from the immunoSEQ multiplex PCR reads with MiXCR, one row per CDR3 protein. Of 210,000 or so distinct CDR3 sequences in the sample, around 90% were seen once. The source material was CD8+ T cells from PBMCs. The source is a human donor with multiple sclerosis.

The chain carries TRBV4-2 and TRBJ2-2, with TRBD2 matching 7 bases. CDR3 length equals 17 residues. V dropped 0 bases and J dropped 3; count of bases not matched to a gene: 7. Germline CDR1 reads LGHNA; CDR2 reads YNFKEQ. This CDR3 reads CASSQDLAVLYTGELFF. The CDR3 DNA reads TGTGCCAGCAGCCAAGATCTAGCGGTACTTTACACCGGGGAGCTGTTTTTT.

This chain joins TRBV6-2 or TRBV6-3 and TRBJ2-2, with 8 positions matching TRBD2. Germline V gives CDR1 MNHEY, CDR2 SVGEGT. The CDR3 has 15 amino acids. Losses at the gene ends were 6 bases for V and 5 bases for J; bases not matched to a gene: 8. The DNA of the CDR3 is TGTGCCAGCAGACCGGGGGGGTCGGAAACCGGGGAGCTGTTTTTT. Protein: CASRPGGSETGELFF.

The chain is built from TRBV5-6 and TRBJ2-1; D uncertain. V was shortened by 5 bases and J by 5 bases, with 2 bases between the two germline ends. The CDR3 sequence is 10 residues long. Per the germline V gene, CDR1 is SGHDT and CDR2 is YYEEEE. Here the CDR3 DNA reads TGTGCCAGCAGAAACAATGAGCAGTTCTTC. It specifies CASRNNEQFF.

The CDR3 region is CASSWTSGGVYEQYF. The CDR3, as DNA: TGCGCCAGCAGCTGGACTAGCGGGGGAGTCTACGAGCAGTACTTC. The gene calls are TRBV5-1 and TRBJ2-7; 13 nucleotides align to TRBD2. This CDR3 spans 15 amino acids. Germline V gene data show CDR1 as SGHRS and CDR2 as YFSETQ. The trim removed 3 bases at V and 3 bases at J, leaving 3 bases unmatched.

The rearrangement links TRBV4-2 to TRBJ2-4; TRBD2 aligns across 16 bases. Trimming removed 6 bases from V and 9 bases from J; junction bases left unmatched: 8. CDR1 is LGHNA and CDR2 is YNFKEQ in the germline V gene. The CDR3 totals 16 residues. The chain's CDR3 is CASREGLAGGGGIQYF. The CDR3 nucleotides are TGTGCCAGCAGGGAGGGACTAGCGGGGGGGGGAGGCATTCAGTACTTC.

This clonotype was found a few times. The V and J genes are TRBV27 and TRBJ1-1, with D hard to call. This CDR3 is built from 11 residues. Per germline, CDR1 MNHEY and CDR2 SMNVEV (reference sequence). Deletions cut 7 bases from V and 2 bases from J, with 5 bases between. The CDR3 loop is CASIGNTEAFF. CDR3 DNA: TGTGCCAGCATTGGAAACACTGAAGCTTTCTTT.

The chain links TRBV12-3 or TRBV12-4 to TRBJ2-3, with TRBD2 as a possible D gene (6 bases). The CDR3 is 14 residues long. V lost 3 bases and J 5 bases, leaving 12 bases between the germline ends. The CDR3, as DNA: TGTGCCAGCAGTTTTCAGGGAGGCCAAGATACGCAGTATTTT. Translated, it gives CASSFQGGQDTQYF.

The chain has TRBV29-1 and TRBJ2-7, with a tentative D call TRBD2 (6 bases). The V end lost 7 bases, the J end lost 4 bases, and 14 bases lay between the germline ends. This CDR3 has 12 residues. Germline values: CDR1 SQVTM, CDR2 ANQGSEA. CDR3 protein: CSAQGLKYEQYF. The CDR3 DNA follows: TGCAGCGCCCAGGGACTGAAGTACGAGCAGTACTTC.

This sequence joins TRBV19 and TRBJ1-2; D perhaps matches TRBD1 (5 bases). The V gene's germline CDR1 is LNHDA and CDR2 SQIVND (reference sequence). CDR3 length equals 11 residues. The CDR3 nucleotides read TGTGCGTGTGAGGGGATCGATGGCTACACCTTC. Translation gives CACEGIDGYTF.

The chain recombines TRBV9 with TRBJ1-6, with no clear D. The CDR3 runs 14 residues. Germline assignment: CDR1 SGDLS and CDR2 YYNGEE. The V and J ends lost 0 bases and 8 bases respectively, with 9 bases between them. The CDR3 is CASSVDDGYSPLHF. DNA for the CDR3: TGTGCCAGCAGCGTAGACGACGGCTATTCACCCCTCCACTTT.

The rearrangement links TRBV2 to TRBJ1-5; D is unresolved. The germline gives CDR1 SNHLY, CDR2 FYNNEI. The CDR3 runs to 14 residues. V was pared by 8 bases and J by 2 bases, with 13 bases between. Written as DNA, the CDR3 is TGTGCCAGCTCTCGGAGAGGTGGCAATCAGCCCCAGCATTTT. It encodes CASSRRGGNQPQHF.

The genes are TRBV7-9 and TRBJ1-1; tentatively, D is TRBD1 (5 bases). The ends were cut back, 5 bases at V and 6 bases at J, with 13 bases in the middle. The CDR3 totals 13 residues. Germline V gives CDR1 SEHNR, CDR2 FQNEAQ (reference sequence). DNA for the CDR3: TGTGCCAGCAGCCATCCCTCGGGGCCTGAAGCTTTCTTT. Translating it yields CASSHPSGPEAFF.

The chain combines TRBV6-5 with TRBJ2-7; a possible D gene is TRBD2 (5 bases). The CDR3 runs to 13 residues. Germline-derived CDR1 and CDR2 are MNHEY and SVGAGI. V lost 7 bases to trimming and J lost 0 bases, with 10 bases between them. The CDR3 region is CASTAGSSYEQYF. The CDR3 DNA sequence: TGTGCCAGCACCGCTGGGAGCTCCTACGAGCAGTACTTC.